This T cell receptor (beta chain) appears in the sequencing data of a study of cytomegalovirus exposure and HLA in healthy donors. The overall study: Earlier sequencing of about 179 million T cells yielded 90 million to 140 million unique TCR beta sequences.

Findings and limits, study-wide: Later on, analysis showed that most CMV-associated TCR beta chains appeared to be HLA-restricted.

Germline values: CDR1 LGHNA, CDR2 YNFKEQ. The CDR3 is 15 residues long. With 2 bases removed from V and 4 bases from J, the gap between germline ends came to 14 bases. Notes on this clone: Antigen specificity is unknown.

Regarding donors, all were healthy bone marrow donors. Primers included in the PCR were 60 Vbeta and 13 Jbeta primers. TCRdb's table, derived via immunoSEQ multiplex PCR, lists solely in-frame clones and lacks some. Found here are some 210,000 clones, 77% of them singletons; the top ten hold over 2%. Source material: PBMCs. The clonotype originates from a woman younger than 45 in good health and CMV-seropositive. This chain connects TRBV4-2 to TRBJ1-1; TRBD1 might be the D (5 bases). CDR3 DNA sequence: TGTGCCAGCAGCCAATCGACCCCCGGGGGCACTGAAGCTTTCTTT. This encodes CASSQSTPGGTEAFF.